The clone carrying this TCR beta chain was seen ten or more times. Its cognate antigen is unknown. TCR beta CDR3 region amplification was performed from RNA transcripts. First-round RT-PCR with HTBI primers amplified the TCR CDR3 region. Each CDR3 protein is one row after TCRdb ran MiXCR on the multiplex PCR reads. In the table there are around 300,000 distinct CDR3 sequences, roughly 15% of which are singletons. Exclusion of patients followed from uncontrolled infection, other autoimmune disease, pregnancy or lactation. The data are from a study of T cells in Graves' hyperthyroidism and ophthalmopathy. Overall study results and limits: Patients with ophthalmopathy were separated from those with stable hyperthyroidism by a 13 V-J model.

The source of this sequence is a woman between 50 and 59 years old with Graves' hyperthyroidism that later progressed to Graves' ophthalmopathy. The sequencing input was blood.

CDR3 amino acids: CASSGTGGLDTEAFF. The CDR3 bases are TGCGCCAGCTCCGGGACAGGGGGCCTGGACACTGAAGCTTTCTTT. The chain is built from TRBV5-1 and TRBJ1-1; 12 bases fit TRBD1. The CDR3 contains 15 residues. V was clipped by 7 bases and J by 3 bases; unmatched bases: 7. Germline V gene lookup returns CDR1 SGHRS and CDR2 YFSETQ.